This TCR beta chain was recovered during a study of cytomegalovirus exposure and HLA in healthy donors. Sequencing was performed with immunoSEQ multiplex PCR; in TCRdb, only in-frame clones are kept and a portion is missing. The repertoire includes 120,000 or so clones, more than 95% of them detected once, and less than 2% sits in the top ten. The CDR3 sequence is 17 residues long. V gave up 0 bases and J gave up 7 bases, with 19 bases separating them. Germline V CDR1 and CDR2: MGHRA, YSYEKL. This sequence joins TRBV4-1 and TRBJ2-1; possibly TRBD2 for D (6 bases). The receptor's source is a young man in good health and CMV-seronegative. The sequencing input was PBMCs. The CDR3 coding sequence is TGCGCCAGCAGCCAAGAAGGGACGAGGGCCGGAGGGAATGAGCAGTTCTTC. It encodes CASSQEGTRAGGNEQFF.